This TCR beta chain derives from a study of T cell responses to AZD1222 COVID-19 vaccine. Study results and limitations: The peak T cell response came first, and repertoires were sampled only after it. Spike-specific TCR breadth and depth grew following two AZD1222 doses.

Of note for this clone: Its target is not known.

Profiled with immunoSEQ multiplex PCR; TCRdb holds only in-frame clones, not every one. The data show 82,000 or so clones, roughly 90% seen once. This receptor was taken from an adult in good health. Sample: peripheral blood, taken on day 0 of AZD1222 vaccination.

This CDR3 is CASSSRDFGYEQYF. DNA for the CDR3: TGTGCCAGTAGTTCCCGGGACTTTGGCTACGAGCAGTACTTC. The V and J genes are TRBV19 and TRBJ2-7; D perhaps matches TRBD2 (6 bases). This CDR3 is built from 14 residues. Germline V gene lookup returns CDR1 LNHDA and CDR2 SQIVND (reference sequence). V was trimmed by 5 bases and J by 3 bases, leaving 14 bases between them.